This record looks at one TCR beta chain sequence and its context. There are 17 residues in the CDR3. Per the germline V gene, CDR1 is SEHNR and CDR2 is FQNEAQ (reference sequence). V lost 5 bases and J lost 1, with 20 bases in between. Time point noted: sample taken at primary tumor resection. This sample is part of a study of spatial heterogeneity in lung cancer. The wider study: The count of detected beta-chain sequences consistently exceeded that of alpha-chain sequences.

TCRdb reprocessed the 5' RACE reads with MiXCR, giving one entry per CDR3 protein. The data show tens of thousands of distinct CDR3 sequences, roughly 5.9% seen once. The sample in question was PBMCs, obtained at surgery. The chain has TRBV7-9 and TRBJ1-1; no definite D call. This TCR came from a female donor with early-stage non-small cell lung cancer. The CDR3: CASSNDARLTGNTEAFF. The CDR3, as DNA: TGTGCCAGCAGCAACGATGCCCGCCTGACGGGGAACACTGAAGCTTTCTTT.